This T cell receptor beta chain emerged from a study of regulatory T cells in long-lasting Graves disease. A remark on this clonotype: Its antigen is undetermined.

The sample's time point: persistent/refractory GD, antithyroid drugs over 5 years with positive TRAb. Extracted PBMC RNA gave rise to the TCR library. Study-wide points: Small sample size may have lowered accuracy.

Trimming stripped 2 bases from V and 4 bases from J, with 11 bases between. Germline loops: CDR1 MNHNS, CDR2 SASEGT. This CDR3 has 14 amino acids. Library construction for TCR beta used iRepertoire HTBI primers and Arm-PCR of CDR3 regions. In the original workflow: Detected in the samples were some 68 TRBV and about 15 TRBJ segments. One entry per CDR3 protein, called by TCRdb with MiXCR from the multiplex PCR reads. The V and J calls follow TCRdb's processing rather than the paper's. Among some 330,000 distinct CDR3 sequences listed, 20% to 25% were seen once. This sequence was found in a woman aged 40 to 55 with Graves disease. This specimen was peripheral blood mononuclear cells (PBMCs), taken when the disease was refractory, from a patient treated with antithyroid drugs. J is TRBJ2-5 and V is TRBV6-1, with D unclear. This chain's CDR3 is CASSELGKGETQYF. The DNA of the CDR3 is TGTGCCAGCAGTGAACTAGGAAAGGGAGAGACCCAGTACTTC.